What follows describes a single T cell receptor beta chain. The data originate from a study of blood T cell repertoires in COVID-19. Only in-frame clones appear in the TCRdb table, and some are missing; sequencing was by immunoSEQ multiplex PCR. The sample has over 200,000 clones, roughly nine tenths seen once; the top ten hold under 1.5%. Germline CDR1 MNHEY, CDR2 SVGAGI. Trimming at V came to 7 bases and at J to 10 bases, leaving 11 bases not matched to a gene. This CDR3 has 14 residues. J is TRBJ1-5 and V is TRBV6-5; TRBD1 agrees at 9 bases. The sample consisted of peripheral blood. The receptor's source is a man younger than 45 with acute or convalescent COVID-19. CDR3 loop: CASMRQGDKRPQHF. CDR3 DNA sequence: TGTGCCAGCATGAGACAGGGGGACAAGAGACCCCAGCATTTT.